This T cell receptor (beta chain) emerged from a study of vaccination and CD4 T cells after COVID-19. Findings of the study overall: Data came from relatively few convalescent patients and lacked early post-infection timepoints.

As for this clonotype: Its antigen is undetermined.

Treatment described: roughly 11-day PBMC culture with coronavirus spike peptide pools or control peptides (ViraFEST assay). Roughly 2 million PBMCs per well were cultured with approximately 9.9 IU/ml IL-2 and 10 ug/ml peptide pools. Trimming took 2 bases from V and 0 from J, leaving 12 bases between them. This CDR3 is built from 16 residues. Sequencing of DNA taken from cultured CD4+ T cells relied on the Oncomine TCR Beta short-read assay. TCRdb reprocessed the PCR reads with MiXCR, giving one entry per CDR3 protein. Seen here are some 23,000 distinct CDR3 sequences, over 60% observed once, and the top ten hold around 15%.

The specimen was CD4+ T cells from blood, cultured in vitro, collected after SARS-CoV-2 vaccination. The receptor's source is a human donor who received a COVID-19 vaccine. The V gene is TRBV23-1, the J gene TRBJ2-3; D may match TRBD1 or TRBD2 (5 bases each). TRBV23-1 has ORF status, its function being uncertain. CDR3 nucleotides: TGCGCCAGCAGTCAAACGAGGGGAAGTAGCACAGATACGCAGTATTTT. It encodes CASSQTRGSSTDTQYF.